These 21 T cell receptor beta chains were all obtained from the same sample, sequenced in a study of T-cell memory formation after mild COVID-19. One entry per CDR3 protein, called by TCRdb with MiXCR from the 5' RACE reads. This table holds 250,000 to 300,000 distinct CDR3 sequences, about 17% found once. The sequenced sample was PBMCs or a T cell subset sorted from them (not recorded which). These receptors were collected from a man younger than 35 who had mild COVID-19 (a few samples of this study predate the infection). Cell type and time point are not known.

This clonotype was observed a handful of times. CDR3 protein: CASSWDWERGIGELFF. CDR3 sequence (DNA): TGTGCCAGCTCCTGGGACTGGGAGCGGGGGATCGGGGAGCTGTTTTTT. The chain employs TRBV6-2 or TRBV6-3 and TRBJ2-2; 8 nucleotides line up with TRBD2. Germline CDR1 reads MNHEY; CDR2 reads SVGEGT. This CDR3 spans 16 amino acids. The V segment lost 8 bases and the J segment 7 bases; nucleotides outside the gene matches: 15.

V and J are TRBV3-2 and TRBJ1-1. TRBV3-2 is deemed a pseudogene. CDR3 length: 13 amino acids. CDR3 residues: CASSPGGRSEAFF. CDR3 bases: TGTGCCAGCAGCCCCGGTGGCAGGAGTGAAGCTTTCTTT.

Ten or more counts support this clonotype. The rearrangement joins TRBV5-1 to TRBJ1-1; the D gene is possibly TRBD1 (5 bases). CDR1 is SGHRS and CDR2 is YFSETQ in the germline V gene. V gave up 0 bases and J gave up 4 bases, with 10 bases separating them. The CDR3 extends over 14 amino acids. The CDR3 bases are TGCGCCAGCAGCTTGGGGACGGGGGGCACTGAAGCTTTCTTT. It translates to CASSLGTGGTEAFF.

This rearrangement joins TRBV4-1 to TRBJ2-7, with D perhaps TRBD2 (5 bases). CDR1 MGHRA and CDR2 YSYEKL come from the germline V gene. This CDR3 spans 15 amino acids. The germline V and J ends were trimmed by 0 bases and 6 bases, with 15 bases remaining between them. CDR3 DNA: TGCGCCAGCAGCCAAGAGGTGGGGTCCCGGGGCGAGCAGTACGTC. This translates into CASSQEVGSRGEQYV.

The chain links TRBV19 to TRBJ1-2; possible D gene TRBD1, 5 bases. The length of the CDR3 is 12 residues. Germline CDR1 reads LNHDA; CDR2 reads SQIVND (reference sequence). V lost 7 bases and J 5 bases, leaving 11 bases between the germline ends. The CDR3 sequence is CASTVGGYGYTF. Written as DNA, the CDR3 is TGTGCCAGTACCGTTGGGGGGTATGGCTACACCTTC.

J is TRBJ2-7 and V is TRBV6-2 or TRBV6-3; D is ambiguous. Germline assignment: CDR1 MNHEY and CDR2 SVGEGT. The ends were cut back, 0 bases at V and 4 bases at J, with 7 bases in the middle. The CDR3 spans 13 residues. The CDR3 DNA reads TGTGCCAGCAGTTACTCGGGGTTTTACGAGCAGTACGTC. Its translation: CASSYSGFYEQYV.

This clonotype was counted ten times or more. The CDR3 DNA sequence: TGTGCTAGTGGTTTGGGCAGGGTGTCGGCCAAAAACATTCAGTACTTC. It codes for CASGLGRVSAKNIQYF. The genes are TRBV12-5 and TRBJ2-4; TRBD1 is a possible D gene (5 bases). CDR1 and CDR2 (germline): LGHNT, FRNRAP. Trimming pared 1 base from V and 1 base from J, leaving 11 bases between. This CDR3 spans 16 amino acids.

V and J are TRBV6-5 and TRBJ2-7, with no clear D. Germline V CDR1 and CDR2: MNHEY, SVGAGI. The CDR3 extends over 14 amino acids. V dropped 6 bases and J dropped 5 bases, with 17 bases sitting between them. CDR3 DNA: TGTGCCAGCAGCCAAAGCAGACTGGAAGACGAGCAGTACTTC. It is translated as CASSQSRLEDEQYF.

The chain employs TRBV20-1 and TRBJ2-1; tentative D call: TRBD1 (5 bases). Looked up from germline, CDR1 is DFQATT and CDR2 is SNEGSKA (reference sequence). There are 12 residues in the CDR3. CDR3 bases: TGCAGCTCCCCCGGCAGGGCGGATGAGCAGTTCTTC. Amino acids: CSSPGRADEQFF.

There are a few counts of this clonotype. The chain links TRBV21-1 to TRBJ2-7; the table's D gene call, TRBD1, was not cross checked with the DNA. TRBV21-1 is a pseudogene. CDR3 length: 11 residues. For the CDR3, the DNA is TGTGCCAGCAGCGGGCAGAGGGACAGGTACTTC. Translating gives CASSGQRDRYF.

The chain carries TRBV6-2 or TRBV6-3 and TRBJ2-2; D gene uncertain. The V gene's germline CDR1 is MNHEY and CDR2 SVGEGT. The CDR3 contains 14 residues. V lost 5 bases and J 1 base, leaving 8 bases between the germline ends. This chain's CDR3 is CASSLRWNTGELFF. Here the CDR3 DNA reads TGTGCCAGCAGTCTCAGATGGAACACCGGGGAGCTGTTTTTT.

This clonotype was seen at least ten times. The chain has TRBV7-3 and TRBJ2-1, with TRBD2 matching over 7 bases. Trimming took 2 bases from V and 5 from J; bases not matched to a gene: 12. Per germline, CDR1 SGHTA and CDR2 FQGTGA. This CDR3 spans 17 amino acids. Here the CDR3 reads CASSLPRDGGTHNEQFF. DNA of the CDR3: TGTGCCAGCAGCTTACCCCGGGACGGGGGGACTCACAATGAGCAGTTCTTC.

In nucleotides, the CDR3 is TGTGCCAGCAGGACATTAGCAAGACAGGGCGGCTCACCCCTCCACTTT. As protein: CASRTLARQGGSPLHF. This chain joins TRBV27 and TRBJ1-6, with 7 nucleotides matching TRBD1. The CDR3 is made up of 16 amino acids. The V gene's germline CDR1 is MNHEY and CDR2 SMNVEV (reference sequence). With 6 bases clipped from V and 10 bases from J, the junction kept 15 bases outside the gene matches.

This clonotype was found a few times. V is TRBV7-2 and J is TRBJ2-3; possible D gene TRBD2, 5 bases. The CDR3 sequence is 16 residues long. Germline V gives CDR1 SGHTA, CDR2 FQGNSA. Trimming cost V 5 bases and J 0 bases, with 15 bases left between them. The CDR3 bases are TGTGCCAGCAGCCTACGACTTGGCGGGAGCACAGATACGCAGTATTTT. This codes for CASSLRLGGSTDTQYF. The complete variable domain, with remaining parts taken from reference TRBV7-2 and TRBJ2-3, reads GAGVSQSPSNKVTEKGKDVELRCDPISGHTALYWYRQSLGQGLEFLIYFQGNSAPDKSGLPSDRFSAERTGGSVSTLTIQRTQQEDSAVYLCASSLRLGGSTDTQYFGPGTRLTVL.

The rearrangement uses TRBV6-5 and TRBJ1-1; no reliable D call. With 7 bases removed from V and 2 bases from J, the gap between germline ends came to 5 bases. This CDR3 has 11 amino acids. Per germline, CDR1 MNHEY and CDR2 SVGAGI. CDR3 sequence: CASIRNTEAFF. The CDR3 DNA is TGTGCCAGCATACGAAACACTGAAGCTTTCTTT.

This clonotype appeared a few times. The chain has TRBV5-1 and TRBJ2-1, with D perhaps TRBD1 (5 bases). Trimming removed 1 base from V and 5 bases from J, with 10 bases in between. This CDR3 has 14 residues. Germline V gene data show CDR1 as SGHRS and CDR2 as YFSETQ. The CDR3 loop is CASSLMGPNNEQFF. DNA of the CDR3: TGCGCCAGCAGCTTGATGGGGCCGAACAATGAGCAGTTCTTC.

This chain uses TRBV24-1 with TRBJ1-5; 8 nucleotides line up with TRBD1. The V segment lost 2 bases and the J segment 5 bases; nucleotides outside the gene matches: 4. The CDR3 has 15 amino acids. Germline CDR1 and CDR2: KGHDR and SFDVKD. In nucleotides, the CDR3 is TGTGCCACCAGTGATTCAGGACAGGGAGATCAGCCCCAGCATTTT. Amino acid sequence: CATSDSGQGDQPQHF.

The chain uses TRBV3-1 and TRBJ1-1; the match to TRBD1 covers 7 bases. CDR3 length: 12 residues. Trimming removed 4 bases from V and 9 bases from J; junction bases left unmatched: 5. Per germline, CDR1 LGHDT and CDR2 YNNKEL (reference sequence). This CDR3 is CASSLTDRQAFF. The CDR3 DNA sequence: TGTGCCAGCAGCCTAACGGACAGGCAAGCTTTCTTT.

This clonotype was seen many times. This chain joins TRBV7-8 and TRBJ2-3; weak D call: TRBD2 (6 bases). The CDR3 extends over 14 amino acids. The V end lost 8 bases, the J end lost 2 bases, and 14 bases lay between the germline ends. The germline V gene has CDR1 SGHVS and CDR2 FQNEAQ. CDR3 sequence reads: CASGAGGLTDTQYF. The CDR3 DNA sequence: TGTGCCAGCGGGGCCGGGGGACTCACAGATACGCAGTATTTT.

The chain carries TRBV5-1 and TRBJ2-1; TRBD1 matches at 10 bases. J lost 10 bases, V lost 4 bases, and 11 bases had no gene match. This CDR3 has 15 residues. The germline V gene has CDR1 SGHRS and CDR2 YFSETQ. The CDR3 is CASSRGTGASGEQFF. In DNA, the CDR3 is TGCGCCAGCAGCAGGGGGACAGGGGCTTCGGGGGAGCAGTTCTTC. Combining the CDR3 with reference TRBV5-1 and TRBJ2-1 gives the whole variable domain KAGVTQTPRYLIKTRGQQVTLSCSPISGHRSVSWYQQTPGQGLQFLFEYFSETQRNKGNFPGRFSGRQFSNSRSEMNVSTLELGDSALYLCASSRGTGASGEQFFGPGTRLTVL.

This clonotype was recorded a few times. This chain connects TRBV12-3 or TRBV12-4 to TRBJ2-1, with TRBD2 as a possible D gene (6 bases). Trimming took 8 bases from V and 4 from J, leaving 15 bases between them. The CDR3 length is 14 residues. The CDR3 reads CASRWSGPYNEQFF. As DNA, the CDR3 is TGTGCCAGCCGCTGGAGCGGGCCATACAATGAGCAGTTCTTC.